This paragraph reports one T cell receptor beta chain. Antigen unknown. The CDR3 is 12 amino acids. Per the germline V gene, CDR1 is SEHNR and CDR2 is FQNEAQ (reference sequence). V was cut by 3 bases and J by 4 bases, with 3 bases left in between. This sample is drawn from a study of cytomegalovirus exposure and HLA in healthy donors. For the study at large: The Caucasian-associated ancestry cluster held less than 85% of some 420 genotyped donors.

Primers included in the PCR were 60 Vbeta and 13 Jbeta primers. Only in-frame clones appear in the TCRdb table, and some are missing; sequencing was by immunoSEQ multiplex PCR. The repertoire holds some 100,000 clones, with about 85% as singletons. Findings of the study overall: The investigators catalogued 164 TCR beta chains as cytomegalovirus-associated.

The chain uses TRBV7-9 and TRBJ2-2; D call uncertain. The sample was PBMCs. The TCR sequence derives from a man younger than 40 in good health and CMV-seronegative. CDR3 protein: CASSLATGELFF. CDR3 sequence (DNA): TGTGCCAGCAGCTTGGCCACCGGGGAGCTGTTTTTT.